This entry lists 24 T cell receptor beta chains sequenced from one sample in a study of blood T cells in healthy people across ages. Combining a sample-barcoded 5' primer with a J-beta primer mix, a second PCR ran for roughly 7 to 11 cycles. TCRdb analysed the 5' RACE reads with MiXCR anew, one entry per CDR3 protein. The table lists 2 million or so distinct CDR3 sequences, less than 50% of them singletons. The sequenced sample was blood. These receptors were taken from a woman aged 35 to 49 in good health.

This clonotype was detected a few times. The J gene is TRBJ1-2, the V gene TRBV7-2; TRBD1 matches 8 bases. Trimming at V came to 5 bases and at J to 1 base, leaving 12 bases not matched to a gene. The CDR3 sequence is 17 residues long. Looked up from germline, CDR1 is SGHTA and CDR2 is FQGNSA. CDR3 DNA: TGTGCCAGCAGCCCTGGACAGGGCCGTGCTCTTAACTATGGCTACACCTTC. This encodes CASSPGQGRALNYGYTF.

This clonotype was observed a few times. The V call is TRBV29-1, the J call TRBJ2-5, with 7 positions matching TRBD1. The junction had 6 bases not matched to a gene; V was cut back by 7 bases and J by 1 base. Germline CDR1 and CDR2: SQVTM and ANQGSEA. This CDR3 is 13 amino acids long. DNA of the CDR3: TGCAGCGGGGGACAGACACCCCAAGAGACCCAGTACTTC. It translates to CSGGQTPQETQYF.

Many counts were recorded for this clonotype. One end of the junction varies from germline; a read error may be responsible. As DNA, the CDR3 is TGCGCCAGCAGCAGAGCCGGAGAGACCCAGTACTTC. Residues: CASSRAGETQYF. The V and J genes are TRBV7-2 and TRBJ2-5; D not resolved. Germline assignment: CDR1 SGHTA and CDR2 FQGNSA. The CDR3 consists of 12 residues.

The V and J genes are TRBV20-1 and TRBJ2-1, with TRBD1 matching over 10 bases. V shed 6 bases and J 0 bases; nucleotides not matched to a gene: 11. The CDR3 covers 17 residues. From germline, CDR1 is DFQATT and CDR2 SNEGSKA (reference sequence). CDR3 sequence (DNA): TGCAGTGCCTCCGGACAGGGGGGATCCCTCTCCTACAATGAGCAGTTCTTC. As protein: CSASGQGGSLSYNEQFF.

The genes are TRBV20-1 and TRBJ2-7; perhaps TRBD2 as D (5 bases). Trimming removed 3 bases from V and 0 bases from J, with 9 bases in between. CDR3 size: 13 residues. Germline CDR1 is DFQATT and CDR2 is SNEGSKA (reference sequence). The CDR3 loop is CSASPGISYEQYF. The CDR3 nucleotides are TGCAGTGCTAGTCCCGGGATCTCCTACGAGCAGTACTTC.

The gene calls are TRBV6-5 and TRBJ2-3; the D gene could be TRBD1 or TRBD2 (6 bases each). Germline V gives CDR1 MNHEY, CDR2 SVGAGI. V was clipped by 5 bases and J by 2 bases, with 14 bases between them. The CDR3 covers 15 residues. DNA of the CDR3: TGTGCCAGCAGTCATGGGGGCGGGGTCACAGATACGCAGTATTTT. This encodes CASSHGGGVTDTQYF.

This clonotype was seen a handful of times. The rearrangement uses TRBV4-2 and TRBJ2-4, with D perhaps TRBD1 or TRBD2 (5 bases each). Germline V lookup: CDR1 LGHNA, CDR2 YNFKEQ. This CDR3 has 13 residues. V was trimmed by 1 base and J by 8 bases, leaving 9 bases between them. The CDR3 nucleotides read TGTGCCAGCAGCCAAGGAGGGACCGACATTCAGTACTTC. Translating it yields CASSQGGTDIQYF.

This clonotype was observed a handful of times. The chain couples TRBV10-3 to TRBJ2-1; 12 nucleotides align to TRBD2. The CDR3 contains 15 residues. The germline V gene encodes CDR1 ENHRY and CDR2 SYGVKD. J was trimmed by 10 bases and V by 2 bases; bases with no gene match: 6. CDR3 residues: CAISETSGGPGEQFF. CDR3 DNA sequence: TGTGCCATCAGTGAGACTAGCGGGGGGCCGGGGGAGCAGTTCTTC.

The chain recombines TRBV19 with TRBJ2-1, with TRBD2 matching over 8 bases. The J call is in doubt because the DNA end fits TRBJ2-7 better. CDR3 size: 15 residues. Germline CDR1 and CDR2: LNHDA and SQIVND (reference sequence). CDR3: CASSIGTSQYNEQYF. In DNA form, the CDR3 reads TGTGCCAGTAGTATAGGGACTAGCCAATACAATGAGCAGTACTTC.

A word on this clonotype: Given a much more abundant clone one base away, this may be a read error. J is TRBJ2-7 and V is TRBV6-6; the D gene is possibly TRBD2 (7 bases). Trimming pared 6 bases from V and 0 bases from J, leaving 18 bases between. CDR1 and CDR2 (germline): MNHNY, SVGAGI (reference sequence). The CDR3 contains 16 residues. The CDR3 sequence: CASSPGRGAYSYEQYF. In DNA, the CDR3 is TGTGCCAGCAGCCCGGGACGGGGGGCGTACTCCTACGAGCAGTACTTC.

This clonotype turned up a few times. The V gene is TRBV25-1, the J gene TRBJ2-5; 7 nucleotides match TRBD1. The end of the DNA is better explained by TRBJ2-7, so the J call may be wrong. The CDR3 covers 13 residues. Germline V gives CDR1 MGHDK, CDR2 SYGVNS. DNA of the CDR3: TGTGCCACCATGGACAGGCACACCTACGAGCAGTACTTC. Amino acids: CATMDRHTYEQYF.

This clonotype occurred a few times. V usage is TRBV27 and J usage is TRBJ2-7; a possible D gene is TRBD1 (7 bases). From germline, CDR1 is MNHEY and CDR2 SMNVEV (reference sequence). The germline V and J ends were trimmed by 2 bases and 5 bases, with 13 bases remaining between them. This CDR3 has 14 residues. CDR3 in DNA: TGTGCCAGCAGTTTACAGGGGGGTTTCCACGAGCAGTACTTC. This gives the protein CASSLQGGFHEQYF.

CDR3 coding DNA: TGTGCCAGCAGTTCCGGGACAAGTGTTAAGTTCTTC. This encodes CASSSGTSVKFF. The V call is TRBV12-3 or TRBV12-4, the J call TRBJ2-1, with a possible D match to TRBD1 (6 bases). The CDR3 length is 12 residues. The V end lost 4 bases, the J end lost 14 bases, and 15 bases lay between the germline ends.

About this clonotype itself: Since a much larger clone is just one base distant, this may be a read error. The rearrangement links TRBV7-2 to TRBJ2-5, with D maybe TRBD1 (6 bases). This CDR3 contains 14 residues. Germline V CDR1 and CDR2: SGHTA, FQGNSA. V lost 5 bases and J lost 1, with 11 bases in between. CDR3 nucleotides: TGTGCCAGCAGCACATACAGGGCCCAAGAGACCCAGTACTTC. Translation: CASSTYRAQETQYF.

This chain joins TRBV20-1 and TRBJ2-1; no definite D call. Per germline, CDR1 DFQATT and CDR2 SNEGSKA (reference sequence). Trimming took off 7 bases at V and 3 bases at J, with 13 bases between the two ends. There are 13 residues in the CDR3. CDR3 region: CSVKRANYNEQFF. CDR3 coding DNA: TGCAGTGTTAAACGGGCAAACTACAATGAGCAGTTCTTC.

This clonotype was seen a few times. The CDR3 loop reads CASSFRDQEQFF. As DNA, the CDR3 is TGCGCCAGCAGCTTCAGGGATCAGGAGCAGTTCTTC. The chain joins TRBV5-1 to TRBJ2-1, with a possible D match to TRBD1 (5 bases). Looked up from germline, CDR1 is SGHRS and CDR2 is YFSETQ. Deletions cut 2 bases from V and 10 bases from J, with 10 bases between. CDR3 length: 12 residues.

This clonotype was counted only a few times. V gene TRBV7-2 combines with J gene TRBJ2-7, with 11 bases identical to TRBD1. The germline gives CDR1 SGHTA, CDR2 FQGNSA. This CDR3 spans 14 amino acids. V lost 3 bases to trimming and J lost 8 bases; unmatched junction nucleotides: 6. CDR3 nucleotides: TGTGCCAGCAGCTTTACCGGGACAGGGGGAAAGCAGTACTTC. This gives the protein CASSFTGTGGKQYF.

The genes are TRBV29-1 and TRBJ2-7, with D possibly being TRBD2 (6 bases). From germline, CDR1 is SQVTM and CDR2 ANQGSEA. Between the trimmed V and J ends, which lost 6 bases and 2 bases, there was a span of 11 bases. The CDR3 contains 12 residues. CDR3 amino acids: CSVGGRTYEQYF. The CDR3 nucleotides are TGCAGCGTCGGGGGACGGACCTACGAGCAGTACTTC.

This clonotype was observed a handful of times. J is TRBJ1-2 and V is TRBV29-1; TRBD1 aligns across 10 bases. V trimming: 5 bases; J trimming: 2 bases; junction bases outside the gene matches: 5. Per the germline V gene, CDR1 is SQVTM and CDR2 is ANQGSEA. CDR3 length: 14 residues. In nucleotides, the CDR3 is TGCAGCGTTCGTAAGGGACAGGGGAACTATGGCTACACCTTC. As protein: CSVRKGQGNYGYTF.

V and J are TRBV12-3 or TRBV12-4 and TRBJ2-7; D ambiguous. The CDR3 extends over 14 amino acids. V gave up 5 bases and J gave up 7 bases, with 18 bases separating them. CDR3 residues: CASSRAPLGNEQYF. In nucleotides, the CDR3 is TGTGCCAGCAGTCGAGCCCCTCTAGGGAATGAGCAGTACTTC.

This chain uses TRBV6-6 with TRBJ2-5; 8 bases fit TRBD1. J lost 0 bases, V lost 6 bases, and 9 bases had no gene match. The CDR3 consists of 16 residues. From germline, CDR1 is MNHNY and CDR2 SVGAGI (reference sequence). The CDR3 protein is CASSRQGRTYQETQYF. The CDR3, as DNA: TGTGCCAGCAGCCGACAGGGGAGGACGTACCAAGAGACCCAGTACTTC.

This clonotype showed up just a few times. CDR3 loop: CSVGQGRDYGYTF. Here the CDR3 DNA reads TGCAGCGTGGGACAGGGTCGGGACTATGGCTACACCTTC. The chain is built from TRBV29-1 and TRBJ1-2; 9 bases match TRBD1. The ends lost 6 bases at V and 3 bases at J; junction bases unmatched: 5. The CDR3 consists of 13 residues. Germline V gene data show CDR1 as SQVTM and CDR2 as ANQGSEA.

This clonotype has just a few counts. The rearrangement joins TRBV6-5 to TRBJ2-7; no clear D. Germline values: CDR1 MNHEY, CDR2 SVGAGI. The germline V and J ends were trimmed by 4 bases and 5 bases, with 6 bases remaining between them. The CDR3 totals 11 residues. The CDR3 sequence: CASSSTDEQYF. CDR3 bases: TGTGCCAGCAGTTCCACGGACGAGCAGTACTTC.

To note about this clonotype: At one end the junction does not follow the germline gene, possibly because of a read error. The V and J genes are TRBV11-1 and TRBJ2-1; D gene ambiguous. The length of the CDR3 is 13 residues. The germline CDR1 and CDR2 sequences are SGHAT and FQDESV (reference sequence). The CDR3 bases are TGTGCCCGCAGCCGTGGACCAGTTGATGAGCAGTTCTTC. It encodes CARSRGPVDEQFF.